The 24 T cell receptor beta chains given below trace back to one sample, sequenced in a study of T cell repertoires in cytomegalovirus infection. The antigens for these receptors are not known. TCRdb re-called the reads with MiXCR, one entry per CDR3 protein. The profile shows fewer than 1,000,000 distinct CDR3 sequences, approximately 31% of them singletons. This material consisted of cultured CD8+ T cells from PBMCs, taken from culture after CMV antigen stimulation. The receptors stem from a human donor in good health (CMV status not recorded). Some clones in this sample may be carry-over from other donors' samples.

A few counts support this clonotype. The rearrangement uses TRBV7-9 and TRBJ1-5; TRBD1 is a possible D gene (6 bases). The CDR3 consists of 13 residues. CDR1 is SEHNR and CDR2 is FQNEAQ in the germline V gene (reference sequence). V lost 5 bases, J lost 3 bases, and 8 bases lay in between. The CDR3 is CASSTGYNQPQHF. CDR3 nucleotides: TGTGCCAGCAGCACAGGGTACAATCAGCCCCAGCATTTT.

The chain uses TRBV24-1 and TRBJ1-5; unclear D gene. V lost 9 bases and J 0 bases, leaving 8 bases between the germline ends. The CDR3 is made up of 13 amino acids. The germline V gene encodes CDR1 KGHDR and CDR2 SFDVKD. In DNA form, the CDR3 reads TGTGCCACCGCGGACGGTAGCAATCAGCCCCAGCATTTT. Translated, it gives CATADGSNQPQHF.

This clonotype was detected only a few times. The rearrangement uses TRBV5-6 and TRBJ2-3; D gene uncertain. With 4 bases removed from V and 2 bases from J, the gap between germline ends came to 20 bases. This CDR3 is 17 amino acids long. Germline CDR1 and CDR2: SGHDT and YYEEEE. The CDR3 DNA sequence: TGTGCCAGCAGCCGCCTCGAGCCGCCGTCTCACACAGATACGCAGTATTTT. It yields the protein CASSRLEPPSHTDTQYF.

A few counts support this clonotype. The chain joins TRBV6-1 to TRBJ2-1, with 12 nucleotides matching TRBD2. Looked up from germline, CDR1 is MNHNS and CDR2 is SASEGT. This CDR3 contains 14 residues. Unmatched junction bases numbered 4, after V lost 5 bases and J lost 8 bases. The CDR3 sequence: CASSPLAGGYEQFF. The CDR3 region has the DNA TGTGCCAGCAGTCCACTAGCGGGGGGTTATGAGCAGTTCTTC.

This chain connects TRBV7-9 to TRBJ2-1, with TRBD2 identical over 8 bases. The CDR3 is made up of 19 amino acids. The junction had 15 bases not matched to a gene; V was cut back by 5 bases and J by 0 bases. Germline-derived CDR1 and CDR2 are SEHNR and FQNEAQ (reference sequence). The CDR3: CASSGASGGLLSSYNEQFF. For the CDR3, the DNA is TGTGCCAGCAGCGGGGCGAGCGGGGGCCTCCTAAGCTCCTACAATGAGCAGTTCTTC.

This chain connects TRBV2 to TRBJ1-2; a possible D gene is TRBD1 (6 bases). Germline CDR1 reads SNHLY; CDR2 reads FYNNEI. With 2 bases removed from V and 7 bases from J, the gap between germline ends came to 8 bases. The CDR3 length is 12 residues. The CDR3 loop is CASSERGAGYTF. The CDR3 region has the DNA TGTGCCAGCAGTGAACGGGGGGCTGGCTACACCTTC.

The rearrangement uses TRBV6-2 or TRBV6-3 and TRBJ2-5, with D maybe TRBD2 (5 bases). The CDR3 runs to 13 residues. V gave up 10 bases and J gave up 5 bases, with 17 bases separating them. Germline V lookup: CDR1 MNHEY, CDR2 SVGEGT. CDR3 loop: CATDPGMEETQYF. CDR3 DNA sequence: TGTGCCACCGACCCGGGAATGGAGGAGACCCAGTACTTC.

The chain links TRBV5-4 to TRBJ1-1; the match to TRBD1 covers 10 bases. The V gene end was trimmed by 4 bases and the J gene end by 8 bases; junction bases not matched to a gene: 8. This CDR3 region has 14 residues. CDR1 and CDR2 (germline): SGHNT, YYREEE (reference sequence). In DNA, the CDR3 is TGTGCCAGCAGCCCCGGGACAGGGGCCAGGGAAGCTTTCTTT. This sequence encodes CASSPGTGAREAFF. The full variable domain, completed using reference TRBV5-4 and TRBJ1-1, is ETGVTQSPTHLIKTRGQQVTLRCSSQSGHNTVSWYQQALGQGPQFIFQYYREEENGRGNFPPRFSGLQFPNYSSELNVNALELDDSALYLCASSPGTGAREAFFGQGTRLTVV.

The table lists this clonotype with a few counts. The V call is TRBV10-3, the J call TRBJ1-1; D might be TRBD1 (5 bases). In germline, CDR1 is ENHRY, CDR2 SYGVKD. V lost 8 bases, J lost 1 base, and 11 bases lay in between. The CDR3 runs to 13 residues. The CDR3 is CAIGGEENTEAFF. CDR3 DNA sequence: TGTGCCATCGGGGGGGAAGAGAACACTGAAGCTTTCTTT.

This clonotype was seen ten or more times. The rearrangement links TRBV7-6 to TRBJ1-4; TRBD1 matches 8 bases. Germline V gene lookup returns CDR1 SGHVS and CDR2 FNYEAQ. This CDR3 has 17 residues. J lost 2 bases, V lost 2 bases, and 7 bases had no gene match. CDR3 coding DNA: TGTGCCAGCAGCTTATTTCTCCAGGGGGCGACTAATGAAAAACTGTTTTTT. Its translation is CASSLFLQGATNEKLFF.

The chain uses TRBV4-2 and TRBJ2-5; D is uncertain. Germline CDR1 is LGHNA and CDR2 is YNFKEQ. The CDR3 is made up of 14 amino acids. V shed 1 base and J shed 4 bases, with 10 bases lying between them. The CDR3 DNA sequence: TGTGCCAGCAGCCAAGCAGACGGGTTAGAGACCCAGTACTTC. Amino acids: CASSQADGLETQYF.

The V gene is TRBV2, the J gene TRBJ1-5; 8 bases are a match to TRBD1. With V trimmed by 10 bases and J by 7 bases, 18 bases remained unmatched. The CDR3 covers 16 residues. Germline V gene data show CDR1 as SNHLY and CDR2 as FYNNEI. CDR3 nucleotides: TGTGCCACAGGGGCTACTCAGGGGGCTGTCTACCAGCCCCAGCATTTT. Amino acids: CATGATQGAVYQPQHF.

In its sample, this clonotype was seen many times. The CDR3 DNA sequence: TGTGCCAGCAGTGTACATGGTGGCCAGTGGAGCTCCTACGAGCAGTACGTC. This encodes CASSVHGGQWSSYEQYV. The chain has TRBV6-1 and TRBJ2-7; the D is unclear. The V end was cut by 4 bases, the J end by 0 bases, with 19 bases between. This CDR3 spans 17 amino acids. Germline CDR1 and CDR2: MNHNS and SASEGT.

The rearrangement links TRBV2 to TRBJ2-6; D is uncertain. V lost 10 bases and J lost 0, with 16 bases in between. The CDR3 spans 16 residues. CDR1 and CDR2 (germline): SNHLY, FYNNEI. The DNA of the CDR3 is TGTGCCACCTCCGAGACTGTCTACTCTGGGGCCAACGTCCTGACTTTC. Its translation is CATSETVYSGANVLTF.

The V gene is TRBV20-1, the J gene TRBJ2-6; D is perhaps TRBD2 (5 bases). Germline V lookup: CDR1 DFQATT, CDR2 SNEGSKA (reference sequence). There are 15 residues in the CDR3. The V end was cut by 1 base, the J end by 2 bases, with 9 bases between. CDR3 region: CSARVGSAGANVLTF. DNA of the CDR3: TGCAGTGCTAGAGTTGGTAGCGCTGGGGCCAACGTCCTGACTTTC.

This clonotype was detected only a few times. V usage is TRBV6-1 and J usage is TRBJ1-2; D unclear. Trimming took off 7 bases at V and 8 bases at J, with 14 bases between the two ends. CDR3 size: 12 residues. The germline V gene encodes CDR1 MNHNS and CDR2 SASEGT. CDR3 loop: CASISPRMGYTF. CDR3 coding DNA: TGTGCCAGCATCTCACCACGGATGGGCTACACCTTC.

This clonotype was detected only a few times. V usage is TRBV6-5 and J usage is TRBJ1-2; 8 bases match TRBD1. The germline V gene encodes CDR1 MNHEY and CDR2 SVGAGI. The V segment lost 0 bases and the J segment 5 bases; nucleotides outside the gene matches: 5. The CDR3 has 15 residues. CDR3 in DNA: TGTGCCAGCAGTTACTCCCAGGGGGCCTATTATGGCTACACCTTC. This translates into CASSYSQGAYYGYTF.

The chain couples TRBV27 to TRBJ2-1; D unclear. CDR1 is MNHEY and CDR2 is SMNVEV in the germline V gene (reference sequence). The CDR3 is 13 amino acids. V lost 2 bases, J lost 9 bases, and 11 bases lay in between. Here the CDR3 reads CASSLLSSREQFF. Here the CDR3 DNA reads TGTGCCAGCAGTTTACTATCTTCGCGTGAGCAGTTCTTC.

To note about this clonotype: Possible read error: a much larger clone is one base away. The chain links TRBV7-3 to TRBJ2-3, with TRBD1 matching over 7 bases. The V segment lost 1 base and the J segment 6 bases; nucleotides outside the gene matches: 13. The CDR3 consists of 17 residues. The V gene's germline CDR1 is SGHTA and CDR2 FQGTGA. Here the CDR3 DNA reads TGTGCCAGCAGCTTAAGTGCAGCGAGGGGGCCGATGGATACGCAGTATTTT. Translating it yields CASSLSAARGPMDTQYF. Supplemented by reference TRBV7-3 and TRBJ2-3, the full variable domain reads GAGVSQTPSNKVTEKGKYVELRCDPISGHTALYWYRQSLGQGPEFLIYFQGTGAADDSGLPNDRFFAVRPEGSVSTLKIQRTERGDSAVYLCASSLSAARGPMDTQYFGPGTRLTVL.

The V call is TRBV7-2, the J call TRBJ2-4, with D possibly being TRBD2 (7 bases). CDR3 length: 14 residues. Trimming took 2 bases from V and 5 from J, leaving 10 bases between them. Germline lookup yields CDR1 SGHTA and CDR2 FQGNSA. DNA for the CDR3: TGTGCCAGCAGCTTAAGGGGGAGGGAAAACATTCAGTACTTC. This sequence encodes CASSLRGRENIQYF.

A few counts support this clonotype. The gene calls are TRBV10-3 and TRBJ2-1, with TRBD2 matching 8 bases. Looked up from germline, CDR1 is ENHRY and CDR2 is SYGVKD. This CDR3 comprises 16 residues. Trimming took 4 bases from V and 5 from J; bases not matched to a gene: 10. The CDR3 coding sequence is TGTGCCATCAGTGCAGCCAGCGGGGGTTTTGACAATGAGCAGTTCTTC. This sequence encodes CAISAASGGFDNEQFF.

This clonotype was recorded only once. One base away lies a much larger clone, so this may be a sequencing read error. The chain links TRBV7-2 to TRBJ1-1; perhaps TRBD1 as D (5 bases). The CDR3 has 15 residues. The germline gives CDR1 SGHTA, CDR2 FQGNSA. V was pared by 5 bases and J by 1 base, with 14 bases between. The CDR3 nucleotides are TGTGCCAGCAGCACGAGCGGGGGTCAGAACACTGAAGCTTTCTTT. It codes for CASSTSGGQNTEAFF.

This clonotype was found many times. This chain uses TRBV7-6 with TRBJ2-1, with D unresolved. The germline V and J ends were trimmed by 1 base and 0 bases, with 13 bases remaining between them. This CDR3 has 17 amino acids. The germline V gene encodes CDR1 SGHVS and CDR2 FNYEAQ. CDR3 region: CASSLVSGRSSYNEQFF. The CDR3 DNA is TGTGCCAGCAGCTTAGTGTCGGGTAGGAGCTCCTACAATGAGCAGTTCTTC.

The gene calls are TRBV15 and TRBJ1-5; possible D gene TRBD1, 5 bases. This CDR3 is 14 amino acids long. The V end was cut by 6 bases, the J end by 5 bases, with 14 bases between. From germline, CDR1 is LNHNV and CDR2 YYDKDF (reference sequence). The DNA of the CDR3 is TGTGCCACCAGAACCCCCGGGGCCGATCAGCCCCAGCATTTT. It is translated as CATRTPGADQPQHF. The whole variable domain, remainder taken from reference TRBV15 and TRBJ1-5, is DAMVIQNPRYQVTQFGKPVTLSCSQTLNHNVMYWYQQKSSQAPKLLFHYYDKDFNNEADTPDNFQSRRPNTSFCFLDIRSPGLGDTAMYLCATRTPGADQPQHFGDGTRLSIL.